This TCR beta chain was sequenced for a study of neoadjuvant nivolumab and ipilimumab in lung cancer. General study points: TCR richness and clonality were higher in tumors than adjacent uninvolved lung. Only two of four nivolumab-treated tumors gained richness and clonality by surgery. TCR clonality did not significantly correlate with pathologic tumor regression. Pretherapy blood TCR richness correlated positively with resected tumor richness.

Concerning this clone: No antigen is known for it.

The CDR3 has 14 residues. The V end was cut by 6 bases, the J end by 6 bases, with 17 bases between. CDR1 and CDR2 (germline): MNHEY, SVGAGI. Measured with immunoSEQ multiplex PCR; TCRdb has only the in-frame clones, and not every one. The sample records fewer than 30,000 clones, about 81% being singletons. The rearrangement joins TRBV6-5 to TRBJ1-2; D ambiguous. The clonotype comes from an adult with non-small cell lung cancer. The starting material was tumor tissue, obtained after neoadjuvant nivolumab, alone or with ipilimumab, at or shortly before surgery. CDR3 protein: CASRYIRFADGYTF. The CDR3 nucleotides are TGTGCCAGCAGGTACATCAGGTTCGCAGATGGCTACACCTTC.